This T cell receptor (beta chain) is from a study of CD8 T cells in ankylosing spondylitis. Overall study results and limits: A TCR beta motif made of about 8 highly homologous variants seemed typical of ankylosing spondylitis blood. Earlier authors reported some of these motif variants in reactive arthritis synovial fluid and blood. Relatively scarce in peripheral blood, disease-linked clones were CD8+. The clones that were linked to disease were reported to be significantly enriched in matched synovial fluid samples from ankylosing spondylitis patients.

TCR beta libraries were made by quantitative 5'-RACE with molecular barcodes. TCRdb re-called the 5' RACE reads with MiXCR, one entry per CDR3 protein. The sample records 450,000 to 550,000 distinct CDR3 sequences, over 4% being singletons. This clonotype was detected a few times. Its cognate antigen is unknown. There are 18 residues in the CDR3. The chain is built from TRBV12-2 and TRBJ2-7; no DNA check was done on the table's D call, TRBD2. TRBV12-2 is deemed a pseudogene. This TCR came from a male donor with ankylosing spondylitis. Sequencing was performed on blood, either unsorted or a sorted T cell fraction (not recorded which). Here the CDR3 reads CASRLVTSGRATSYEQYF. The CDR3 region has the DNA TGTGCAAGTCGCTTAGTCACTAGCGGGAGGGCCACCTCCTACGAGCAGTACTTC.